This T cell receptor (beta chain) was obtained from a study of human T cells and chemical hapten exposure. Findings of the study overall: TCRs above 1 in 1000 frequency stayed constant with DPC sensitization.

Trimming removed 9 bases from V and 2 bases from J; junction bases left unmatched: 6. The CDR3 has 13 residues. CDR1 is SNHLY, CDR2 FYNNEI, per germline. TCRdb used MiXCR to reprocess the RACE reads, holding one entry per CDR3 protein. The table lists about 400,000 distinct CDR3 sequences, around 6% of them singletons, with over 5.5% in the top ten. Remarks on this clonotype: Its specificity is unknown.

The time point was: patch test 2, 6 weeks after DPC sensitization. Treatment indicated: therapeutic diphenylcyclopropenone sensitization with weekly scalp DPC. The sequences come from whole blood, collected in connection with sensitization to the hapten diphenylcyclopropenone (DPC). This receptor was identified in a woman under 30 with alopecia areata. Some clones in this sample may be carry-over from other donors' samples. The rearrangement links TRBV2 to TRBJ1-1; TRBD1 agrees at 7 bases. DNA of the CDR3: TGTGCCAGTGGACAGGAGCCTAACACTGAAGCTTTCTTT. It specifies CASGQEPNTEAFF.